This TCR beta chain was documented in a study of cytomegalovirus exposure and HLA in healthy donors. Turning to this clone: Its antigen is undetermined.

TCRdb's copy holds only in-frame clones and misses some; the assay was immunoSEQ multiplex PCR. The sample consists of 150,000 to 200,000 clones, around nine tenths of them appearing once. The CDR3 runs to 15 residues. Germline V gene lookup returns CDR1 KGHSH and CDR2 LQKENI. V lost 0 bases and J 7 bases, leaving 12 bases between the germline ends. Study-level results: Researchers reported that a few CMV-associated chains were confirmed in vitro as CMV antigen-specific. Reportedly, diagnosis of cytomegalovirus status by the classifier showed high specificity and sensitivity. Rare TCR sequences predominated, though certain public TCRs were found in many donors.

These donors were members of the roughly 120-subject validation cohort, a group separate from the approximately 670-subject first cohort. The sequence was obtained from a man younger than 35 in good health and CMV-seropositive. This rearrangement joins TRBV18 to TRBJ2-2, with D perhaps TRBD2 (5 bases). The sample taken for sequencing was PBMCs. In DNA, the CDR3 is TGTGCCAGCTCACCACCCTTCGAGGGAAGCGGGGAGCTGTTTTTT. This sequence encodes CASSPPFEGSGELFF.